The TCR beta chain described here comes from a study of OX40 agonist ivuxolimab in advanced cancers. At the level of the study: Ivuxolimab doses were 0.01, 0.1, 0.3, 1.5, 3 or 10 mg/kg every 2 weeks.

Details on this clone: Its antigen is unknown.

Only in-frame clones appear in the TCRdb table, and some are missing; sequencing was by immunoSEQ multiplex PCR. The repertoire holds fewer than 100,000 clones, with 84% as singletons. This CDR3 has 13 residues. In germline, CDR1 is SGHRS, CDR2 YFSETQ. V was clipped by 0 bases and J by 11 bases, with 12 bases between them. Overall study findings and caveats: Expanded clones were, on average, more numerous in CD8+ T cells than in CD4+. Some patients without response likewise showed low normalized clonal expansion. Clonal expansion in partial responders at 0.1-3.0 mg/kg ranked among the lowest.

The specimen comprised CD4+ or CD8+ T cells sorted from blood, sampled in a trial of the OX40 agonist ivuxolimab. The receptor was isolated from an adult with an advanced solid tumor such as melanoma, head and neck, liver or kidney cancer. The rearrangement joins TRBV5-1 to TRBJ2-1, with D perhaps TRBD1 (5 bases). The CDR3 is CASSLGSDRQQFF. The CDR3 DNA sequence: TGCGCCAGCAGCTTGGGATCCGACAGACAGCAGTTCTTC.